Sequencing of this T cell receptor (beta chain) was carried out in a study of T cell responses to AZD1222 COVID-19 vaccine. Broader study findings: Spike-specific TCR breadth and depth both grew after two AZD1222 doses. Unmutated regions of variants are reportedly targeted by nearly half of spike-specific TCRs. It was only after the peak T cell response that any repertoires were sampled.

The V gene's germline CDR1 is LNHDA and CDR2 SQIVND (reference sequence). The CDR3 is made up of 17 amino acids. V was cut by 1 base and J by 1 base, with 16 bases left in between. About this clone itself: Its specificity is not known.

Here immunoSEQ multiplex PCR was the method, and the copy in TCRdb shows in-frame clones only, minus some. This sample yields approximately 150,000 clones, of which about 91% are seen a single time; more than 1% belongs to the top ten. This clonotype was sampled from an adult who received the AZD1222 COVID-19 vaccine. This chain links TRBV19 with TRBJ1-1; D is unclear. The sample in question was peripheral blood, obtained 28 days after the second AZD1222 dose. CDR3 region: CASSIVSLAAGNTEAFF. DNA of the CDR3: TGTGCCAGTAGTATAGTGAGTTTGGCCGCAGGGAACACTGAAGCTTTCTTT.